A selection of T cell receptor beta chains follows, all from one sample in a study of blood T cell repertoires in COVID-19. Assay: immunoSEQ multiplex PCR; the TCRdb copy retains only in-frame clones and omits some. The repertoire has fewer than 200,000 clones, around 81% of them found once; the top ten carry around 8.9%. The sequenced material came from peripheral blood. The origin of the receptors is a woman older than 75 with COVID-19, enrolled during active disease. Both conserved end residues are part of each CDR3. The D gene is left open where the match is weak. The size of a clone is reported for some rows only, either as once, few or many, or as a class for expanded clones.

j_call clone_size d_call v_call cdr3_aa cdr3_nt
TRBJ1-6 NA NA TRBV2 CASSDGEDHLHF TGTGCCAGCAGTGACGGGGAGGACCACCTCCACTTT
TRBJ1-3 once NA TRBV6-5 CASSPRVSGNTIYF TGTGCCAGCAGTCCCAGGGTCTCTGGAAACACCATATATTTT
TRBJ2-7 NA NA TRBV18 CASSPGGTEYYEQYF TGTGCCAGCTCACCAGGGGGGACAGAATACTACGAGCAGTACTTC
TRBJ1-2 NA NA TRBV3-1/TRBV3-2 CASSQGEVGAYGYTF TGTGCCAGCAGCCAAGGAGAGGTTGGGGCCTATGGCTACACCTTC
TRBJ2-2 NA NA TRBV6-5 CASSKQGGELFF TGTGCCAGCAGCAAGCAGGGCGGGGAGCTGTTTTTT
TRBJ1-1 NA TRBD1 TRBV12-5 CASEGTANTEAFF TGTGCTAGTGAAGGGACAGCAAACACTGAAGCTTTCTTT
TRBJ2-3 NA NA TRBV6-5 CASRGGPTDTQYF TGTGCCAGCAGGGGGGGGCCCACAGATACGCAGTATTTT
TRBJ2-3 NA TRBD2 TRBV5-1 CASSFGDYSTDTQYF TGCGCCAGCAGCTTCGGGGACTATAGCACAGATACGCAGTATTTT
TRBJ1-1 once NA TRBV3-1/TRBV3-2 CASSLMRNTEAFF TGTGCCAGCAGCCTCATGAGGAACACTGAAGCTTTCTTT
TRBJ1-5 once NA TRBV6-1 CASSEVLRFSNQPQHF TGTGCCAGCAGTGAAGTTTTGCGGTTTAGCAATCAGCCCCAGCATTTT
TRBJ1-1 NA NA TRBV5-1 CASSLAPAGNTEAFF TGCGCCAGCAGCTTGGCCCCGGCAGGGAACACTGAAGCTTTCTTT
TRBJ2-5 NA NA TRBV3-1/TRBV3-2 CASSQGGGRETQYF TGTGCCAGCAGCCAAGGTGGGGGCCGAGAGACCCAGTACTTC
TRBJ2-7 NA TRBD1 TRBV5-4 CASSPGQGMTYEQYF TGTGCCAGCAGCCCCGGACAGGGTATGACCTACGAGCAGTACTTC
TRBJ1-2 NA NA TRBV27 CASSLSEASYGYTF TGTGCCAGCAGTTTATCTGAAGCTAGCTATGGCTACACCTTC
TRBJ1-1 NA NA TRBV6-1 CASSENRAHTEAFF TGTGCCAGCAGTGAAAACAGGGCGCACACTGAAGCTTTCTTT
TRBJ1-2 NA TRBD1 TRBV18 CASSPGQGTDGYTF TGTGCCAGCTCACCCGGACAGGGTACGGATGGCTACACCTTC
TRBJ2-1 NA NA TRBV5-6 CASSGRGREPEQFF TGTGCCAGCAGCGGACGGGGAAGAGAACCTGAGCAGTTCTTC
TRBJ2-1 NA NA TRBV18 CASSPKGGGNNEQFF TGTGCCAGCTCACCAAAAGGGGGAGGGAACAATGAGCAGTTCTTC
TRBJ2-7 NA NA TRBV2 CANRVMGLTYEQYF TGTGCCAACCGGGTGATGGGGCTCACCTACGAGCAGTACTTC
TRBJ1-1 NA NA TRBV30 CAWSKYHPGTTNTEAFF TGTGCCTGGAGTAAGTACCACCCAGGGACAACGAACACTGAAGCTTTCTTT
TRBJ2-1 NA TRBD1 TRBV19 CASRSPGTGGWEQFF TGTGCCAGTAGGTCCCCCGGGACAGGGGGTTGGGAGCAGTTCTTC